The T cell receptor beta chain under discussion was sequenced for a study of shared clonotypes between healthy human individuals. Germline CDR1 reads SEHNR; CDR2 reads FQNEAQ (reference sequence). The CDR3 contains 14 residues. Trimming shortened V by 5 bases and J by 5 bases, and 16 bases separated the two germline ends. Using immunoSEQ multiplex PCR, the repertoire was profiled, and TCRdb retains in-frame clones only, with some absent. The table lists 85,000 to 100,000 clones, 60% to 70% of them singletons. Specimen: memory CD8+ T cells sorted from blood. The subset here: CD45RO+ cells pooled with CCR7-negative TemRA cells. The receptor comes from a man aged 25 to 40 in good health. This rearrangement joins TRBV7-9 to TRBJ2-7; unclear D gene. The DNA of the CDR3 is TGTGCCAGCAGCCGCACCACAGCGAGCCACGAGCAGTACTTC. Residues: CASSRTTASHEQYF.